This T cell receptor beta chain was observed in a study of patients and donors after allogeneic stem cell transplantation. TCRdb itself ran the RT-PCR reads through MiXCR, one entry per CDR3 protein. The sample carries around 150,000 distinct CDR3 sequences, around 30% recorded once. CDR3 length: 16 residues. The trim removed 3 bases at V and 0 bases at J, leaving 4 bases unmatched. Per the germline V gene, CDR1 is KGHSH and CDR2 is LQKENI. This chain joins TRBV18 and TRBJ2-4, with TRBD1 matching 8 bases. Sequenced material: blood, either unsorted or a sorted T cell fraction (not recorded which). This sequence originates from a human donor who was either an allogeneic HSCT recipient or a stem cell or donor lymphocyte infusion donor (not recorded which). It is not recorded whose cells these are; they may come from a transplant donor. The DNA of the CDR3 is TGTGCCAGCTCACCTCCGGACAGGGCAGCCAAAAACATTCAGTACTTC. It specifies CASSPPDRAAKNIQYF.